The rows below give T cell receptor beta chains drawn from one sample of a study of T cells in Graves' hyperthyroidism and ophthalmopathy. TCRdb re-called the multiplex PCR reads with MiXCR, one entry per CDR3 protein. In the table there are 700,000 to 850,000 distinct CDR3 sequences, under 45% of which are singletons. Material for sequencing was blood. The receptors originated from a woman aged 40 to 49 with Graves' hyperthyroidism. CDR3s include the opening cysteine and the closing phenylalanine or tryptophan. A D gene is named only where the DNA matches it firmly. Expanded clones get a size class; other rows say once, few or many, or leave the size out.

clone_size	v_call	d_call	j_call	cdr3_aa	cdr3_nt
NA	TRBV7-9	NA	TRBJ2-5	CASSLGTGSRETQYF	TGTGCCAGCAGCTTAGGAACAGGGAGTAGAGAGACCCAGTACTTC
NA	TRBV2	TRBD2	TRBJ2-7	CASRVGLAGAEQYF	TGTGCCAGCAGGGTGGGGCTAGCGGGAGCCGAGCAATACTTC
NA	TRBV10-3	NA	TRBJ1-1	CAISTTGLLNTEAFF	TGTGCCATCAGTACAACAGGGCTCCTGAACACTGAAGCTTTCTTT
NA	TRBV2	NA	TRBJ1-1	CASSVRRAEAFF	TGTGCCAGCAGTGTTCGCCGTGCTGAAGCTTTCTTT
many	TRBV20-1	TRBD1	TRBJ2-7	CSAPRTGSTYEQYF	TGCAGTGCCCCTAGGACAGGCTCGACCTACGAGCAGTACTTC
many	TRBV19	NA	TRBJ1-2	CASSTKPGTRNGYTF	TGTGCCAGTAGTACCAAGCCAGGGACACGGAATGGCTACACCTTC
NA	TRBV10-3	TRBD1	TRBJ2-5	CAIGQLGQQETQYF	TGTGCCATCGGACAGTTGGGACAGCAAGAGACCCAGTACTTC
NA	TRBV12-3/TRBV12-4	NA	TRBJ1-2	CASSWRGGYTF	TGTGCCAGCAGTTGGAGGGGTGGCTACACCTTC
NA	TRBV9	NA	TRBJ1-2	CASSAMGGAGNTF	TGTGCCAGCAGCGCCATGGGAGGGGCTGGAAACACCTTC
few	TRBV11-1	NA	TRBJ1-1	CASSLGEGNTEAFF	TGTGCCAGCAGCTTAGGTGAGGGGAACACTGAAGCTTTCTTT
once	TRBV19	TRBD1	TRBJ1-5	CASARGQGSRPQHF	TGTGCCAGTGCACGCGGACAGGGGAGTCGGCCCCAGCATTTT
NA	TRBV2	NA	TRBJ1-2	CASSAPNYGYTF	TGTGCCAGCAGTGCCCCCAACTATGGCTACACCTTC
NA	TRBV7-9	NA	TRBJ2-4	CASSLNVDIQYF	TGTGCCAGCAGCTTAAATGTAGACATTCAGTACTTC
few	TRBV19	NA	TRBJ1-1	CASTRRSTEYEAFF	TGTGCCAGTACCCGGAGAAGTACAGAGTATGAAGCTTTCTTT
few	TRBV6-5	TRBD2	TRBJ2-2	CASSYSKGTSGLAGNVELFF	TGTGCCAGCAGTTACTCGAAAGGGACTTCGGGACTAGCGGGAAACGTGGAGCTGTTTTTT
NA	TRBV7-9	TRBD1	TRBJ1-1	CASSLILQGRAFF	TGTGCCAGCAGCTTGATATTACAGGGGAGAGCTTTCTTT
NA	TRBV7-9	NA	TRBJ2-3	CASSPASTDTQYF	TGTGCCAGCAGCCCAGCGAGTACAGATACGCAGTATTTT
NA	TRBV7-2	NA	TRBJ1-6	CASSLLLGGRNSPLHF	TGTGCCAGCAGCTTACTTCTGGGGGGCCGAAATTCACCCCTCCACTTT
NA	TRBV7-9	NA	TRBJ1-2	CASSSRRTTDYGYTF	TGTGCCAGCAGCTCCAGAAGGACGACGGACTATGGCTACACCTTC
many	TRBV12-3/TRBV12-4	TRBD1	TRBJ1-6	CASSPTGDSSSPLHF	TGTGCCAGCAGTCCTACAGGGGACAGTAGTTCACCCCTCCACTTT
few	TRBV6-1	TRBD1	TRBJ1-1	CASTKGQREAFF	TGTGCCAGCACCAAGGGACAGCGTGAAGCTTTCTTT
NA	TRBV10-2	NA	TRBJ2-5	CASGRGQGTQYF	TGTGCCAGCGGTAGAGGCCAAGGGACCCAGTACTTC
many	TRBV12-3/TRBV12-4	TRBD1	TRBJ1-5	CASSPHFAGQGESSNQPQHF	TGTGCCAGCAGTCCCCACTTTGCGGGACAGGGGGAGAGTAGCAATCAGCCCCAGCATTTT
many	TRBV20-1	NA	TRBJ1-3	CSARRGLGNTIYF	TGCAGTGCTCGGAGGGGTCTTGGAAACACCATATATTTT
NA	TRBV28	NA	TRBJ2-7	CASSTVEGGVHEQYF	TGTGCCAGCAGTACGGTCGAGGGGGGCGTCCACGAGCAGTACTTC
NA	TRBV24-1	NA	TRBJ1-1	CASKRSVGTSKPNTEAFF	TGTGCCAGCAAAAGAAGCGTCGGGACATCCAAACCGAACACTGAAGCTTTCTTT
NA	TRBV6-5	NA	TRBJ2-7	CASLSLRASLYEQYF	TGTGCCAGCCTATCTTTAAGGGCCTCCCTCTACGAGCAGTACTTC
NA	TRBV28	TRBD1	TRBJ1-1	CASNLPETGEAFF	TGTGCCAGCAATCTGCCGGAGACAGGGGAAGCTTTCTTT
many	TRBV19	TRBD1	TRBJ2-6	CASGQGLSGANVLTF	TGTGCCAGTGGACAGGGGCTCTCTGGGGCCAACGTCCTGACTTTC
few	TRBV6-5	TRBD2	TRBJ2-5	CASSLLLALRQETQYF	TGTGCCAGCAGCCTCCTACTAGCGTTGAGGCAAGAGACCCAGTACTTC
few	TRBV5-1	TRBD2	TRBJ2-5	CASSLDLAGAFLKTQYF	TGCGCCAGCAGCTTGGACTTAGCGGGGGCCTTCTTGAAGACCCAGTACTTC
once	TRBV29-1	NA	TRBJ1-3	CSVAGLGMNTIYF	TGCAGCGTTGCGGGGCTGGGGATGAACACCATATATTTT
many	TRBV10-3	NA	TRBJ1-5	CARSADQPQHF	TGTGCTCGGTCGGCGGATCAGCCCCAGCATTTT
many	TRBV11-2	NA	TRBJ2-5	CASSLGGVREETQYF	TGTGCCAGCAGCTTAGGGGGAGTCCGGGAAGAGACCCAGTACTTC
few	TRBV7-2	TRBD1	TRBJ1-2	CASSSRSGGGLNYGYTF	TGTGCCAGCAGCTCAAGATCAGGGGGCGGTTTAAACTATGGCTACACCTTC
once	TRBV15	NA	TRBJ1-3	CATSRAGNTIYF	TGTGCCACCAGCAGGGCTGGAAACACCATATATTTT
many	TRBV20-1	TRBD1	TRBJ2-7	CSAIRDRDYEQYF	TGCAGTGCGATCCGGGACAGGGATTACGAGCAGTACTTC
few	TRBV5-5	TRBD1	TRBJ1-2	CASSQGRDRGNYGYTF	TGCGCCAGCAGCCAAGGTCGGGACAGGGGGAACTATGGCTACACCTTC
once	TRBV7-2	NA	TRBJ2-2	CASSPLDSGRTGELFF	TGTGCCAGCAGCCCCCTCGATTCGGGGCGTACCGGGGAGCTGTTTTTT